These 25 T cell receptor beta chains were sequenced from one sample in a study of OX40 agonist ivuxolimab in advanced cancers. TCRdb keeps only in-frame clones here, not all; method: immunoSEQ multiplex PCR. Here the sample spans about 91,000 clones, around four fifths being singletons. The sequenced sample was CD4+ or CD8+ T cells sorted from blood, obtained in a trial of the OX40 agonist ivuxolimab. The receptors come from an adult with an advanced solid tumor such as melanoma, head and neck, liver or kidney cancer.

The rearrangement links TRBV11-3 to TRBJ2-2; no clear D. The CDR3 is 17 amino acids. Germline CDR1 and CDR2: SGHNT and YENEEA. V shed 3 bases and J shed 2 bases, with 16 bases lying between them. The CDR3 sequence is CASSFTTEGFNTGELFF. CDR3 in DNA: TGTGCCAGCAGCTTCACGACGGAAGGATTTAACACCGGGGAGCTGTTTTTT.

This clone was picked up a small number of times. The chain uses TRBV7-9 and TRBJ2-7, with D perhaps given as TRBD1 or TRBD2 (5 bases each). Trimming left V 1 base short and J 0 bases short, with 13 bases between. This CDR3 is built from 16 residues. CDR1 SEHNR and CDR2 FQNEAQ come from the germline V gene (reference sequence). For the CDR3, the DNA is TGTGCCAGCAGCTTAGATCGGAAGGGGACCTCCTACGAGCAGTACGTC. This encodes CASSLDRKGTSYEQYV.

J is TRBJ2-2 and V is TRBV4-1; no clear D. The CDR3 has 15 amino acids. V was trimmed by 1 base and J by 13 bases, leaving 19 bases between them. Per germline, CDR1 MGHRA and CDR2 YSYEKL. The CDR3 reads CASSQVLQAVQRLFF. In DNA form, the CDR3 reads TGCGCCAGCAGCCAAGTCCTTCAGGCAGTCCAAAGGCTGTTTTTT.

The chain carries TRBV18 and TRBJ1-1, with D maybe TRBD1 (5 bases). Germline CDR1 KGHSH, CDR2 LQKENI. CDR3 length equals 14 residues. V lost 3 bases, J lost 5 bases, and 13 bases lay in between. CDR3: CASSPSQGATEAFF. The CDR3 DNA is TGTGCCAGCTCACCTTCCCAGGGAGCGACTGAAGCTTTCTTT.

This clone was seen a handful of times. This rearrangement joins TRBV19 to TRBJ1-2; the D is unclear. V gave up 4 bases and J gave up 7 bases, with 10 bases separating them. Germline V CDR1 and CDR2: LNHDA, SQIVND (reference sequence). The CDR3 is made up of 12 amino acids. In DNA form, the CDR3 reads TGTGCCAGTAGTACTTCCGTGGGTGGCTACACCTTC. Residues: CASSTSVGGYTF. The full variable domain, in which reference TRBV19 and TRBJ1-2 provide the parts outside the CDR3, is DGGITQSPKYLFRKEGQNVTLSCEQNLNHDAMYWYRQDPGQGLRLIYYSQIVNDFQKGDIAEGYSVSREKKESFPLTVTSAQKNPTAFYLCASSTSVGGYTFGSGTRLTVV.

The chain links TRBV7-2 to TRBJ2-6; D is perhaps TRBD2 (6 bases). Germline CDR1 and CDR2: SGHTA and FQGNSA. The length of the CDR3 is 15 residues. V lost 5 bases to trimming and J lost 4 bases, with 12 bases between them. DNA for the CDR3: TGTGCCAGCAGCCCCGGAGGGCCCGGGGCCAACGTCCTGACTTTC. Translating gives CASSPGGPGANVLTF.

CDR3 DNA sequence: TGTGCCAGCAGTGTTTGGACGGCTGGCGGCTACACCTTC. Its translation is CASSVWTAGGYTF. This sequence joins TRBV2 and TRBJ1-2; D remains unclear. The germline CDR1 and CDR2 sequences are SNHLY and FYNNEI. The CDR3 totals 13 residues. V shed 4 bases and J shed 8 bases, with 14 bases lying between them.

The V gene is TRBV4-3, the J gene TRBJ2-2; 7 positions match TRBD2. The length of the CDR3 is 15 residues. Germline V gene sequence: CDR1 LGHNA, CDR2 YSLEER. V shed 1 base, J shed 4 bases, and the junction held 3 bases outside the gene matches. In DNA, the CDR3 is TGCGCCAGCAGCCAAGTTTGGGGGGGCACCGGGGAGCTGTTTTTT. It specifies CASSQVWGGTGELFF.

V and J are TRBV6-6 and TRBJ2-1, with 7 nucleotides matching TRBD1. The CDR3 has 12 amino acids. The V segment lost 3 bases and the J segment 8 bases; nucleotides outside the gene matches: 1. Per germline, CDR1 MNHNY and CDR2 SVGAGI (reference sequence). CDR3 region: CASSYQGDEQFF. The CDR3 DNA is TGTGCCAGCAGTTATCAGGGGGATGAGCAGTTCTTC.

This rearrangement joins TRBV15 to TRBJ2-7, with D maybe TRBD1 (5 bases). The V gene's germline CDR1 is LNHNV and CDR2 YYDKDF (reference sequence). This CDR3 spans 12 amino acids. The ends were cut back, 4 bases at V and 3 bases at J, with 7 bases in the middle. The CDR3: CATSIDSYEQYV. CDR3 coding DNA: TGTGCCACCAGCATTGACAGCTACGAGCAGTACGTC.

J is TRBJ1-2 and V is TRBV28, with D uncertain. The germline V gene has CDR1 MDHEN and CDR2 SYDVKM. V gave up 5 bases and J gave up 3 bases, with 10 bases separating them. The CDR3 runs 13 residues. The CDR3 loop reads CASSPASDYGYTF. The CDR3 DNA reads as TGTGCCAGCAGTCCTGCCTCAGACTATGGCTACACCTTC.

The chain employs TRBV4-2 and TRBJ2-3; D could derive from TRBD1 or TRBD2 (6 bases each). The CDR3 runs 15 residues. V was pared by 4 bases and J by 6 bases, with 17 bases between. In germline, CDR1 is LGHNA, CDR2 YNFKEQ. CDR3: CASSPLTGGGDTQYF. The CDR3 nucleotides read TGTGCCAGCAGCCCCCTGACCGGGGGCGGGGATACGCAGTATTTT.

Only one count was recorded for this clone. The DNA for the CDR3 is TGTGCCAGCAGCGTTCGGGATCCACCTAGCGGGGGGGCCCGAGAGCTGTTTTTT. Encoded protein: CASSVRDPPSGGARELFF. The chain couples TRBV9 to TRBJ2-2; 12 bases fit TRBD2. CDR1 is SGDLS, CDR2 YYNGEE, per germline. The CDR3 is 18 residues long. V shed 2 bases and J 11 bases; nucleotides not matched to a gene: 16.

The rearrangement uses TRBV11-2 and TRBJ1-2, with D possibly being TRBD1 (5 bases). This CDR3 contains 14 residues. CDR1 and CDR2 from the germline V gene are SGHAT and FQNNGV. Trimming shortened V by 1 base and J by 8 bases, and 14 bases separated the two germline ends. CDR3 DNA sequence: TGTGCCAGCAGCTTAGCGGGGACCGGATTGGGCTACACCTTC. It encodes CASSLAGTGLGYTF.

This clone appeared once. The chain has TRBV7-2 and TRBJ1-1; D gene unclear. CDR1 is SGHTA and CDR2 is FQGNSA in the germline V gene. The CDR3 is 13 residues long. Deletions cut 3 bases from V and 11 bases from J, with 16 bases between. CDR3 sequence reads: CASSLARHGEAFF. The CDR3 DNA reads TGTGCCAGCAGCTTGGCACGGCACGGTGAGGCTTTCTTT.

This chain joins TRBV4-3 and TRBJ2-3; D assignment may be TRBD1 or TRBD2 (5 bases each). V shed 1 base and J shed 6 bases, with 14 bases lying between them. Germline CDR1 is LGHNA and CDR2 is YSLEER. This CDR3 has 15 amino acids. The CDR3 DNA sequence: TGCGCCAGCAGCCAAGGGAGGCTCGAGGGGGATACGCAGTATTTT. Amino acids: CASSQGRLEGDTQYF.

J is TRBJ1-4 and V is TRBV5-1; no definite D call. Per germline, CDR1 SGHRS and CDR2 YFSETQ. V gave up 0 bases and J gave up 4 bases, with 10 bases separating them. CDR3 size: 15 residues. CDR3 region: CASSLGTVNNEKLFF. As DNA, the CDR3 is TGCGCCAGCAGCTTGGGGACGGTGAATAATGAAAAACTGTTTTTT.

The J gene is TRBJ2-3, the V gene TRBV15, with 12 positions matching TRBD2. This CDR3 is built from 18 residues. Germline V CDR1 and CDR2: LNHNV, YYDKDF (reference sequence). Trimming removed 4 bases from V and 0 bases from J; junction bases left unmatched: 8. CDR3: CATSTTSGGLSSTDTQYF. CDR3 sequence (DNA): TGTGCCACCAGCACGACTAGCGGGGGACTCTCTAGCACAGATACGCAGTATTTT.

Details on this clone: Compared with germline, one end of the junction differs, possibly owing to a read error. The chain combines TRBV10-2 with TRBJ1-2; tentative D call: TRBD1 (5 bases). The CDR3 is 14 residues long. CDR1 is WSHSY, CDR2 SAAADI, per germline. The DNA for the CDR3 is TGCGCCAACAGTGAGAGGAAGGGGATCAATGGCTACACCTTC. This codes for CANSERKGINGYTF.

This chain links TRBV29-1 with TRBJ1-4, with 12 bases identical to TRBD1. This CDR3 contains 14 residues. The germline V gene has CDR1 SQVTM and CDR2 ANQGSEA. The J segment lost 11 bases and the V segment lost 1 base, leaving 5 bases of the junction unmatched. The CDR3 is CSVEVGTGGGKLFF. The DNA for the CDR3 is TGCAGCGTTGAAGTGGGGACAGGGGGCGGGAAACTGTTTTTT.

This chain connects TRBV15 to TRBJ2-1, with 9 bases aligning to TRBD2. The length of the CDR3 is 16 residues. With V trimmed by 3 bases and J by 7 bases, 10 bases remained unmatched. Germline V gene sequence: CDR1 LNHNV, CDR2 YYDKDF (reference sequence). The CDR3 protein is CATSRRGGRGDNEQFF. The CDR3 nucleotides are TGTGCCACCAGCAGGCGGGGGGGTCGAGGGGATAATGAGCAGTTCTTC.

This clone was seen more than once but under ten times. V is TRBV27 and J is TRBJ1-1; D gene uncertain. CDR1 MNHEY and CDR2 SMNVEV come from the germline V gene (reference sequence). Trimming left V 4 bases short and J 3 bases short, with 12 bases between. CDR3 size: 14 residues. CDR3 nucleotides: TGTGCCAGCAGTTCACACTCAGGTGACACTGAAGCTTTCTTT. Encoded protein: CASSSHSGDTEAFF.

The V gene is TRBV7-9, the J gene TRBJ1-2; D gene ambiguous. Deletions cut 6 bases from V and 4 bases from J, with 12 bases between. Germline V gene sequence: CDR1 SEHNR, CDR2 FQNEAQ (reference sequence). The CDR3 runs 13 residues. CDR3 protein: CASSLQQSYGYTF. The CDR3 DNA reads TGTGCCAGCAGTTTGCAGCAATCCTATGGCTACACCTTC.

The chain has TRBV19 and TRBJ2-7; 12 bases line up with TRBD2. This CDR3 contains 17 residues. Germline assignment: CDR1 LNHDA and CDR2 SQIVND (reference sequence). Here the CDR3 DNA reads TGTGGTAGTAGGTTATCCCGGTCCCGGACTAGCGGGGACGAGCAGTACTTC. Its protein product is CGSRLSRSRTSGDEQYF.

The V gene is TRBV19, the J gene TRBJ2-2, with 12 bases lining up with TRBD2. The junction had 3 bases not matched to a gene; V was cut back by 10 bases and J by 0 bases. CDR1 and CDR2 (germline): LNHDA, SQIVND (reference sequence). The CDR3 loop spans 15 amino acids. The CDR3 loop reads CATRTSGTNTGELFF. In DNA, the CDR3 is TGTGCCACTCGGACTAGCGGGACGAACACCGGGGAGCTGTTTTTT.